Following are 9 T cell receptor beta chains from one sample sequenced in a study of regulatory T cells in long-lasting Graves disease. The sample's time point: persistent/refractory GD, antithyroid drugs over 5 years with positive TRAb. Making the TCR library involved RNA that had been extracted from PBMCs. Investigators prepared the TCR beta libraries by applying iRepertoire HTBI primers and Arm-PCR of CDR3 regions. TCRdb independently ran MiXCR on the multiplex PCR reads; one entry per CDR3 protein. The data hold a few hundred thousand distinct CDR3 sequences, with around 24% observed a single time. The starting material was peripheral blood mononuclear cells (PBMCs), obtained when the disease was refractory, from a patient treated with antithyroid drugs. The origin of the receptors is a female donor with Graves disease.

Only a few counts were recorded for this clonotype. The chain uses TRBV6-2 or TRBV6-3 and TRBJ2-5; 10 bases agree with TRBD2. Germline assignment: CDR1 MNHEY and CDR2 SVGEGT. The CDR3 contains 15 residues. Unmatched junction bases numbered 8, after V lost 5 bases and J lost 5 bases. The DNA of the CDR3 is TGTGCCAGCAGTGAGTCCAGGACTAGCGGCGAGACCCAGTACTTC. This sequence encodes CASSESRTSGETQYF.

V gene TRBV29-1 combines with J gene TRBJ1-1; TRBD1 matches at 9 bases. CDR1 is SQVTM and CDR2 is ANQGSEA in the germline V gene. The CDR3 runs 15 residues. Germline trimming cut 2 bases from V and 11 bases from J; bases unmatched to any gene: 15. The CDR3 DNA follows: TGCAGCGTTGAATCTTTAAGCGGGACAGGGTTCATCGCTTTCTTT. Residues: CSVESLSGTGFIAFF.

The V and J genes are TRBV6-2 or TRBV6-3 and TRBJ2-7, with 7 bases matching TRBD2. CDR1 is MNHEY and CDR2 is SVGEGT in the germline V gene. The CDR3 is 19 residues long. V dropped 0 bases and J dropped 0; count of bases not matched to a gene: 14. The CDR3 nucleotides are TGTGCCAGCAGTTACTCGTCGCCTAGAGGGAGGGCCGGCTCCTACGAGCAGTACTTC. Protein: CASSYSSPRGRAGSYEQYF.

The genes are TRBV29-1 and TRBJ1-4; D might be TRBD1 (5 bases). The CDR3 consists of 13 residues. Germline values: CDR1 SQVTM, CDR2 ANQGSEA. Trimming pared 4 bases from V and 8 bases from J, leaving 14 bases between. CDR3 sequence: CSVAGAFTEKLFF. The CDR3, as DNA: TGCAGCGTTGCCGGGGCCTTTACCGAAAAACTGTTTTTT.

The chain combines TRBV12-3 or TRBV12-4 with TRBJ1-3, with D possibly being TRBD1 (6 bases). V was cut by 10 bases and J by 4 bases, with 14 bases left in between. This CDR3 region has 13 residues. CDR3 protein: CATWGAQGNTIYF. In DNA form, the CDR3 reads TGTGCCACCTGGGGGGCGCAGGGAAACACCATATATTTT.

CDR3 in DNA: TGCAGTGCTAGCGACACGGCTGAACATGAAGCTTTCTTT. It encodes CSASDTAEHEAFF. J is TRBJ1-1 and V is TRBV20-1; D is ambiguous. The germline V gene encodes CDR1 DFQATT and CDR2 SNEGSKA (reference sequence). The CDR3 has 13 amino acids. V was trimmed by 3 bases and J by 7 bases, leaving 15 bases between them.

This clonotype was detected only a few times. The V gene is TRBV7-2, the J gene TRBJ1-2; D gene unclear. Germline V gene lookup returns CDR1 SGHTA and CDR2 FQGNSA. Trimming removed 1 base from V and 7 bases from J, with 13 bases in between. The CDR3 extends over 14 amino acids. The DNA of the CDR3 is TGTGCCAGCAGCTTAGTAGCGGCAGGCCGTGGCTACACCTTC. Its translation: CASSLVAAGRGYTF.

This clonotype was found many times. The CDR3 DNA is TGCGCCAGCAGCTTGGGACAGGAGATGGGCTACACCTTC. Translated, it gives CASSLGQEMGYTF. The genes are TRBV5-1 and TRBJ1-2; D possibly corresponds to TRBD1 (6 bases). The V and J ends lost 0 bases and 8 bases respectively, with 11 bases between them. Germline V gene data show CDR1 as SGHRS and CDR2 as YFSETQ. The CDR3 is made up of 13 amino acids. Full variable domain (rest looked up from reference TRBV5-1 and TRBJ1-2): KAGVTQTPRYLIKTRGQQVTLSCSPISGHRSVSWYQQTPGQGLQFLFEYFSETQRNKGNFPGRFSGRQFSNSRSEMNVSTLELGDSALYLCASSLGQEMGYTFGSGTRLTVV.

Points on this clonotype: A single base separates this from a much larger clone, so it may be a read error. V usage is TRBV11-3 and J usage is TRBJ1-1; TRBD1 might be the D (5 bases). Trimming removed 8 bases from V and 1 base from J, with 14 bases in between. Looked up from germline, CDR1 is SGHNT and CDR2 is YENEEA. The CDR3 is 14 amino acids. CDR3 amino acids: CASGGSGANTEAFF. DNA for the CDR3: TGTGCCAGCGGCGGAAGTGGGGCGAACACTGAAGCTTTCTTT.